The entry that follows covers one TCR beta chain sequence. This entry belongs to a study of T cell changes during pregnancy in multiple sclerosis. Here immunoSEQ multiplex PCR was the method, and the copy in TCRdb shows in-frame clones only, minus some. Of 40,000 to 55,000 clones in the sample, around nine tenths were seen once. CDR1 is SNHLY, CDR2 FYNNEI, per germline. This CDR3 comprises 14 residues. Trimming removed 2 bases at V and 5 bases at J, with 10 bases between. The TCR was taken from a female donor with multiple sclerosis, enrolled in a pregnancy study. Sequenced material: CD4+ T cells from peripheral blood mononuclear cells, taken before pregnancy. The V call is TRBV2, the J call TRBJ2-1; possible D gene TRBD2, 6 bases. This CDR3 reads CASSEFWRDNEQFF. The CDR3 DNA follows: TGTGCCAGCAGTGAATTCTGGAGGGACAATGAGCAGTTCTTC.